In this sample, the clone carrying this TCR beta chain turned up a few times. The antigen is unknown. These data belong to a study of cytomegalovirus exposure and HLA in healthy donors. General observations from the study: It was shown in a later analysis that HLA-associated TCR beta chains were more clonally expanded than other, equally common chains. In a later analysis, TCR beta V- and J-gene trimming showed a link to a missense DCLRE1C variant. Available immune exposure information covered CMV serostatus only. Reports indicated that the classifier achieved high specificity and sensitivity in diagnosing cytomegalovirus status.

The germline V gene encodes CDR1 SGHNT and CDR2 YYREEE (reference sequence). CDR3 length equals 16 residues. The V gene lost 4 bases and the J gene lost 1 base, with 17 bases spanning the gap. The primer mix had 60 Vbeta and 13 Jbeta primers. The protocol was immunoSEQ multiplex PCR, while the TCRdb copy is restricted to in-frame clones and leaves out a portion. The profile shows roughly 97,000 clones, about a tenth of them singletons. The V call is TRBV5-4, the J call TRBJ2-5; the D gene is possibly TRBD2 (6 bases). Specimen: PBMCs. This TCR was recovered from a man aged 45-65 years in good health and CMV-seropositive. The CDR3 region has the DNA TGTGCCAGCAGCGTTGCGGGGCCGCTATTCCAAGAGACCCAGTACTTC. Protein: CASSVAGPLFQETQYF.